This entry features one TCR beta chain sequence. The sample is drawn from a study of control samples from healthy donors and cancer patients. The protocol was immunoSEQ multiplex PCR, while the TCRdb copy is restricted to in-frame clones and leaves out a portion. The repertoire includes about 150,000 clones, around 90% of them detected once, and less than 5% sits in the top ten. CDR1 and CDR2 from the germline V gene are LNHNV and YYDKDF (reference sequence). The CDR3 covers 14 residues. Between the trimmed V and J ends, which lost 0 bases and 8 bases, there was a span of 10 bases. This receptor was obtained from a man aged 25 to 40 in good health. Sequencing input: blood. The chain is built from TRBV15 and TRBJ2-2; tentative D call: TRBD1 (5 bases). The CDR3 is CATSRDQGRGELFF. CDR3 DNA sequence: TGTGCCACCAGCAGAGACCAGGGAAGGGGGGAGCTGTTTTTT.